What follows are 11 T cell receptor beta chains derived from one specimen sequenced in a study of T cell responses to AZD1222 COVID-19 vaccine. Measured with immunoSEQ multiplex PCR; TCRdb has only the in-frame clones, and not every one. The sample includes approximately 120,000 clones, about nine tenths seen only once; the top ten take 7% to 9%. The sample in question was peripheral blood, obtained on day 0 of AZD1222 vaccination. The source of these receptors is an adult in good health.

This chain links TRBV3-1 (or the pseudogene TRBV3-2) with TRBJ1-1; D remains ambiguous. The CDR3 runs 15 residues. Germline values: CDR1 LGHDT, CDR2 YNNKEL (reference sequence). Trimming pared 3 bases from V and 0 bases from J, leaving 11 bases between. CDR3 residues: CASSHQRYLNTEAFF. CDR3 DNA sequence: TGTGCCAGCAGCCATCAGCGATATCTGAACACTGAAGCTTTCTTT.

The CDR3 sequence is CASRPLGTGAGYTF. The CDR3 DNA sequence: TGTGCCAGCAGGCCATTGGGGACAGGGGCTGGCTACACCTTC. The chain is built from TRBV25-1 and TRBJ1-2; 10 bases are a match to TRBD1. There are 14 residues in the CDR3. Germline V lookup: CDR1 MGHDK, CDR2 SYGVNS. The junction had 8 bases not matched to a gene; V was cut back by 6 bases and J by 7 bases.

The chain has TRBV29-1 and TRBJ1-5; perhaps TRBD1 as D (5 bases). CDR1 and CDR2 from the germline V gene are SQVTM and ANQGSEA. Trimming took 1 base from V and 5 from J, leaving 9 bases between them. The CDR3 loop spans 13 amino acids. The CDR3 loop is CSVEVAQDQPQHF. DNA of the CDR3: TGCAGCGTTGAAGTGGCACAGGATCAGCCCCAGCATTTT.

The chain combines TRBV5-6 with TRBJ1-3; D unclear. This CDR3 has 16 residues. Germline assignment: CDR1 SGHDT and CDR2 YYEEEE. V shed 3 bases and J shed 0 bases, with 13 bases lying between them. CDR3 region: CASSSLGGLSGNTIYF. CDR3 nucleotide sequence: TGTGCCAGCAGCTCCCTTGGCGGACTCTCTGGAAACACCATATATTTT.

The chain combines TRBV12-5 with TRBJ1-1, with D possibly TRBD1 on 6 matching bases. Germline V gene lookup returns CDR1 LGHNT and CDR2 FRNRAP. V lost 1 base and J lost 8, with 14 bases in between. The CDR3 has 14 amino acids. The CDR3 DNA sequence: TGTGCTAGTGGTTTGGCGCCGGACAGATCGGAAGCTTTCTTT. It specifies CASGLAPDRSEAFF.

This sequence joins TRBV27 and TRBJ2-3; unclear D gene. Trimming took 3 bases from V and 5 from J, leaving 9 bases between them. CDR1 is MNHEY and CDR2 is SMNVEV in the germline V gene (reference sequence). CDR3 length: 13 residues. The CDR3 here is CASSLEWGDTQYF. As DNA, the CDR3 is TGTGCCAGCAGTTTGGAGTGGGGAGATACGCAGTATTTT.

This rearrangement joins TRBV11-3 to TRBJ2-7; TRBD2 might be the D (5 bases). CDR3 size: 14 residues. Trimming cost V 1 base and J 3 bases, with 10 bases left between them. Germline assignment: CDR1 SGHNT and CDR2 YENEEA. The CDR3 region is CASSLAGEDYEQYF. The DNA of the CDR3 is TGTGCCAGCAGCTTAGCCGGGGAAGACTACGAGCAGTACTTC.

The chain uses TRBV19 and TRBJ1-5; no clear D. Germline CDR1 reads LNHDA; CDR2 reads SQIVND (reference sequence). The V end was cut by 9 bases, the J end by 0 bases, with 9 bases between. The CDR3 is made up of 13 amino acids. The CDR3 DNA is TGTGCCAGCAGAGACACTAGCAATCAGCCCCAGCATTTT. It yields the protein CASRDTSNQPQHF.

The chain joins TRBV9 to TRBJ1-6; D remains ambiguous. CDR1 is SGDLS and CDR2 is YYNGEE in the germline V gene. Trimming removed 1 base from V and 4 bases from J, with 9 bases in between. This CDR3 is built from 15 residues. CDR3 region: CASSVLPEYNSPLHF. The CDR3 DNA reads as TGTGCCAGCAGCGTACTCCCGGAATATAATTCACCCCTCCACTTT.

This clone was observed a single time. In DNA form, the CDR3 reads TGTGCCAGCAGTGTGGGGGCCGGTGCAACTAATGAAAAACTGTTTTTT. Amino acid sequence: CASSVGAGATNEKLFF. V gene TRBV6-1 combines with J gene TRBJ1-4; a possible D gene is TRBD1 (6 bases). The CDR3 totals 16 residues. Deletions cut 4 bases from V and 0 bases from J, with 12 bases between. In germline, CDR1 is MNHNS, CDR2 SASEGT.

The J gene is TRBJ1-2, the V gene TRBV6-2 or TRBV6-3, with D possibly matching TRBD1 (6 bases). The CDR3 spans 18 residues. V shed 4 bases and J shed 3 bases, with 24 bases lying between them. Germline V gene data show CDR1 as MNHEY and CDR2 as SVGEGT. Here the CDR3 DNA reads TGTGCCAGCAGTTCTGTACAGGGCCCGAGGGGCAGCGACTATGGCTACACCTTC. Encoded protein: CASSSVQGPRGSDYGYTF.